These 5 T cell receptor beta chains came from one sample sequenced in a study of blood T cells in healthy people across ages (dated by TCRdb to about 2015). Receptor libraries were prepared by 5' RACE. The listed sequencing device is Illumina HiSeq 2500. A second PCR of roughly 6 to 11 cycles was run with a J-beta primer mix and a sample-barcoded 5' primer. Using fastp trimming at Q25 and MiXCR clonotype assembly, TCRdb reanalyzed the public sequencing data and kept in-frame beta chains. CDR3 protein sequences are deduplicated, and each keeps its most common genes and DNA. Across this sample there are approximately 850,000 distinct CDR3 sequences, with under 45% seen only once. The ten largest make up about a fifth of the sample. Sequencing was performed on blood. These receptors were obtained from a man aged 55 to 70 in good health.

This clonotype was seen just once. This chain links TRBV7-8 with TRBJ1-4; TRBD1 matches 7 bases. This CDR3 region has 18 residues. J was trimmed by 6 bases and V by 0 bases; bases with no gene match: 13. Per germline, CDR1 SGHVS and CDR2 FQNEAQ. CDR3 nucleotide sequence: TGTGCCAGCAGCTTAGCGTTTAATTTGCAGGGGGATTATGAAAAACTGTTTTTT. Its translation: CASSLAFNLQGDYEKLFF. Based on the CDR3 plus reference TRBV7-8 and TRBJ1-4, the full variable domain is GAGVSQSPRYKVAKRGQDVALRCDPISGHVSLFWYQQALGQGPEFLTYFQNEAQLDKSGLPSDRFFAERPEGSVSTLKIQRTQQEDSAVYLCASSLAFNLQGDYEKLFFGSGTQLSVL.

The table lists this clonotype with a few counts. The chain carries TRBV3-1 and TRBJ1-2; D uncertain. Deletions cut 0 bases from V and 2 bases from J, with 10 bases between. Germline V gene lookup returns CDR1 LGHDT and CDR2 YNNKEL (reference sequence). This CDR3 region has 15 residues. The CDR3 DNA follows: TGTGCCAGCAGCCAAGATACAGACGGAAACTATGGCTACACCTTC. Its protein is CASSQDTDGNYGYTF.

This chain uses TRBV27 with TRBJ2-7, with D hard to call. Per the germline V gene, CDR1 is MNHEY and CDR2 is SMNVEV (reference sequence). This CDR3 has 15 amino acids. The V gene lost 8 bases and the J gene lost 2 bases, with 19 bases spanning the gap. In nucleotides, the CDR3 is TGTGCCAGCGTCCCCGGCCCTAGACGCGCCTACGAGCAGTACTTC. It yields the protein CASVPGPRRAYEQYF.

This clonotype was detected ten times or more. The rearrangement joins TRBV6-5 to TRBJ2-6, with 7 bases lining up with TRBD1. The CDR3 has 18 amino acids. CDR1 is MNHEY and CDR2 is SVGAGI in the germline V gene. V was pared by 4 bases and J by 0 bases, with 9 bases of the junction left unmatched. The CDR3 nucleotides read TGTGCCAGCAGTTCCAGGACAGGATCCAACTCTGGGGCCAACGTCCTGACTTTC. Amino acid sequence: CASSSRTGSNSGANVLTF.

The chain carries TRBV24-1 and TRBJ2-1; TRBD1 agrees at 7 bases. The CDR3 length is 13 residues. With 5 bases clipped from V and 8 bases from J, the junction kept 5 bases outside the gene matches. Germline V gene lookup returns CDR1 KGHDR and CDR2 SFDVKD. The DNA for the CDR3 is TGTGCCACCAGTGCCACAGGGGTCCATGAGCAGTTCTTC. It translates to CATSATGVHEQFF.